This T cell receptor beta chain was documented in a study of T cells in Graves' hyperthyroidism and ophthalmopathy. Study-wide results and limits: Blood also held most thyroid clonotypes expanded beyond 0.001.

Patients were excluded for uncontrolled infection, other autoimmune disease, pregnancy or lactation. Diagnoses used clinical symptoms, serum thyroxine and TRAb, thyroid ultrasound and orbital computed tomography. Fresh 10 ml peripheral blood yielded PBMCs. Amplified regions were TCR beta CDR3 sequences from RNA transcripts. Initially, a first-round RT-PCR of the TCR CDR3 employed the HTBI primer set. TCRdb reprocessed the multiplex PCR reads via MiXCR and lists one record per CDR3 protein. This table holds about 300,000 distinct CDR3 sequences, under 30% found once. The germline CDR1 and CDR2 sequences are MGHDK and SYGVNS. The CDR3 length is 14 residues. Trimming left V 3 bases short and J 1 base short, with 4 bases between. This clonotype was detected ten times or more. Antigen specificity is unknown.

This sequence was found in a man aged 40-49 years with Graves' hyperthyroidism that later progressed to Graves' ophthalmopathy. Specimen: blood. The chain joins TRBV25-1 to TRBJ2-6; D is unresolved. DNA for the CDR3: TGTGCCAGCAGTGATGAATCTGGGGCCAACGTCCTGACTTTC. This encodes CASSDESGANVLTF.